Below, 25 T cell receptor beta chains from the same sample are listed, as sequenced in a study of T cell responses to AZD1222 COVID-19 vaccine. Clones were sequenced by immunoSEQ multiplex PCR, and TCRdb holds only the in-frame ones, with some missing. The data hold more than 60,000 clones, with approximately 82% observed a single time. This specimen was peripheral blood, taken on day 0 of AZD1222 vaccination. These receptors were obtained from an adult in good health.

The rearrangement links TRBV19 to TRBJ1-1; perhaps TRBD1 as D (5 bases). Germline V gene data show CDR1 as LNHDA and CDR2 as SQIVND (reference sequence). V was pared by 5 bases and J by 5 bases, with 15 bases between. The CDR3 length is 14 residues. CDR3 sequence reads: CASSWVGVRTEAFF. CDR3 sequence (DNA): TGTGCCAGTAGTTGGGTGGGGGTACGGACTGAAGCTTTCTTT.

The chain recombines TRBV25-1 with TRBJ1-3; D call uncertain. CDR1 MGHDK and CDR2 SYGVNS come from the germline V gene. There are 11 residues in the CDR3. The V and J ends lost 10 bases and 4 bases respectively, with 8 bases between them. The CDR3 DNA sequence: TGTGCCACTACCCGGGGAAACACCATATATTTT. This sequence encodes CATTRGNTIYF.

V gene TRBV5-4 combines with J gene TRBJ2-1; 9 nucleotides align to TRBD2. The CDR3 is 15 amino acids. Germline trimming cut 0 bases from V and 9 bases from J; bases unmatched to any gene: 7. CDR1 and CDR2 (germline): SGHNT, YYREEE (reference sequence). DNA of the CDR3: TGTGCCAGCAGCTTGGACTTGGGACTAGCTACTGAGCAGTTCTTC. Translated, it gives CASSLDLGLATEQFF.

There are a few counts of this clone. The chain is built from TRBV5-6 and TRBJ1-1; D gene unclear. Trimming left V 0 bases short and J 10 bases short, with 13 bases between. Germline V gene lookup returns CDR1 SGHDT and CDR2 YYEEEE. This CDR3 is built from 13 residues. CDR3 coding DNA: TGTGCCAGCAGCTTGGGGCTGGAAATAGGAGCTTTCTTT. It specifies CASSLGLEIGAFF.

The rearrangement joins TRBV18 to TRBJ2-2; D is unresolved. V was clipped by 3 bases and J by 0 bases, with 8 bases between them. The length of the CDR3 is 15 residues. CDR1 and CDR2 from the germline V gene are KGHSH and LQKENI. The CDR3 DNA follows: TGTGCCAGCTCACCCCCGGAGTCGAACACCGGGGAGCTGTTTTTT. The encoded protein is CASSPPESNTGELFF.

The genes are TRBV18 and TRBJ1-4; D is unclear. The CDR3 has 15 amino acids. V was shortened by 3 bases and J by 0 bases, with 8 bases between the two germline ends. Germline V lookup: CDR1 KGHSH, CDR2 LQKENI. This CDR3 reads CASSPDRSTNEKLFF. The CDR3 bases are TGTGCCAGCTCACCGGACCGATCAACTAATGAAAAACTGTTTTTT.

This rearrangement joins TRBV28 to TRBJ1-1; TRBD1 aligns across 12 bases. The CDR3 is made up of 14 amino acids. Germline V CDR1 and CDR2: MDHEN, SYDVKM. V dropped 8 bases and J dropped 5; count of bases not matched to a gene: 6. CDR3 in DNA: TGTGCCAGCGTGTCGGGACAGGGGGCAACTGAAGCTTTCTTT. It codes for CASVSGQGATEAFF.

V gene TRBV18 combines with J gene TRBJ2-7; tentatively, D is TRBD1 (5 bases). Germline CDR1 reads KGHSH; CDR2 reads LQKENI. The V and J ends lost 6 bases and 2 bases respectively, with 14 bases between them. This CDR3 region has 14 residues. The CDR3 DNA reads as TGTGCCAGCTCCCCAGGGATAGACCCCTACGAGCAGTACGTC. Protein sequence: CASSPGIDPYEQYV.

The V and J genes are TRBV7-9 and TRBJ2-2; D might be TRBD1 or TRBD2, each matching 6 bases. Trimming took off 2 bases at V and 3 bases at J, with 13 bases between the two ends. The CDR3 consists of 16 residues. The V gene's germline CDR1 is SEHNR and CDR2 FQNEAQ (reference sequence). CDR3 region: CASSLWGARDTGELFF. DNA of the CDR3: TGTGCCAGCAGCTTATGGGGGGCGCGGGACACCGGGGAGCTGTTTTTT.

The rearrangement uses TRBV27 and TRBJ2-1; TRBD2 agrees at 7 bases. CDR1 and CDR2 from the germline V gene are MNHEY and SMNVEV (reference sequence). V gave up 3 bases and J gave up 2 bases; unmatched junction bases: 4. The CDR3 is 15 amino acids. The CDR3 nucleotides read TGTGCCAGCAGTTTTGCGGGAGTGGCCTACAATGAGCAGTTCTTC. Translation gives CASSFAGVAYNEQFF.

This chain links TRBV24-1 with TRBJ2-7; either TRBD1 or TRBD2 may fit D (5 bases each). The germline CDR1 and CDR2 sequences are KGHDR and SFDVKD. V was shortened by 4 bases and J by 6 bases, with 15 bases between the two germline ends. The CDR3 contains 14 residues. CDR3 amino acids: CATSETGTKGEQYF. CDR3 nucleotide sequence: TGTGCCACCAGTGAAACCGGGACCAAAGGCGAGCAGTACTTC.

The J gene is TRBJ2-1, the V gene TRBV2; no reliable D call. This CDR3 is 15 amino acids long. The germline V gene has CDR1 SNHLY and CDR2 FYNNEI. V was pared by 4 bases and J by 0 bases, with 10 bases between. CDR3 in DNA: TGTGCCAGCAGTGCCACCGCGAGCTCCTACAATGAGCAGTTCTTC. Protein product: CASSATASSYNEQFF.

V is TRBV5-4 and J is TRBJ1-1; TRBD1 aligns across 8 bases. CDR3 length equals 15 residues. Germline CDR1 is SGHNT and CDR2 is YYREEE (reference sequence). J lost 3 bases, V lost 4 bases, and 8 bases had no gene match. The CDR3 loop is CASSPAQGGDTEAFF. CDR3 nucleotides: TGTGCCAGCAGCCCGGCACAGGGGGGTGACACTGAAGCTTTCTTT.

This chain links TRBV2 with TRBJ1-5; TRBD1 matches 8 bases. The CDR3 length is 13 residues. Germline-derived CDR1 and CDR2 are SNHLY and FYNNEI. After removal of 4 bases from V and 7 bases from J, the junction contained 3 bases not matched to a gene. CDR3 DNA: TGTGCCAGCAGTGGGACAGGGAGCCAGCCCCAGCATTTT. Translation gives CASSGTGSQPQHF.

The CDR3 nucleotides read TGTGCCAGCAGCTTTCAACAGGGAAGCGGGTTCTACAATGAGCAGTTCTTC. It is translated as CASSFQQGSGFYNEQFF. V usage is TRBV7-3 and J usage is TRBJ2-1; D may correspond to TRBD1 or TRBD2 (6 bases each). The CDR3 spans 17 residues. Trimming left V 3 bases short and J 3 bases short, with 18 bases between. The germline CDR1 and CDR2 sequences are SGHTA and FQGTGA.

The V gene is TRBV5-1, the J gene TRBJ2-7; D is possibly TRBD2 (6 bases). The length of the CDR3 is 15 residues. Germline lookup yields CDR1 SGHRS and CDR2 YFSETQ. Trimming took off 1 base at V and 3 bases at J, with 14 bases between the two ends. The CDR3 DNA follows: TGCGCCAGCAGCTTGACTGACGGGGAGGTCTACGAGCAGTACTTC. Translated, it gives CASSLTDGEVYEQYF.

The chain links TRBV30 to TRBJ2-2; D ambiguous. CDR3 length: 13 amino acids. V was cut by 0 bases and J by 1 base, with 3 bases left in between. Germline V gene lookup returns CDR1 GTSNPN and CDR2 SVGIG (reference sequence). The DNA for the CDR3 is TGTGCCTGGAGTGTACAGAACACCGGGGAGCTGTTTTTT. Protein sequence: CAWSVQNTGELFF.

This chain connects TRBV2 to TRBJ2-7, with 9 bases lining up with TRBD2. The length of the CDR3 is 14 residues. Germline V gives CDR1 SNHLY, CDR2 FYNNEI. The V gene end was trimmed by 1 base and the J gene end by 4 bases; junction bases not matched to a gene: 2. The CDR3 nucleotides are TGTGCCAGCAGTGAAGACGCGGGAGGGTACGAGCAGTACGTC. Protein product: CASSEDAGGYEQYV.

The genes are TRBV19 and TRBJ1-2; TRBD1 is a possible D gene (6 bases). Germline V CDR1 and CDR2: LNHDA, SQIVND (reference sequence). The CDR3 is 16 residues long. Trimming removed 5 bases from V and 4 bases from J, with 20 bases in between. The CDR3 loop is CASSVRRAGEIYGYTF. The CDR3 nucleotides read TGTGCCAGTAGTGTCAGGCGGGCAGGGGAAATCTATGGCTACACCTTC.

This clone has just one count. This sequence joins TRBV27 and TRBJ2-7; TRBD1 agrees at 8 bases. J lost 2 bases, V lost 5 bases, and 2 bases had no gene match. Germline V lookup: CDR1 MNHEY, CDR2 SMNVEV (reference sequence). CDR3 length equals 13 residues. The CDR3, as DNA: TGTGCCAGCAGTCGACAGGGGACCTACGAGCAGTACTTC. The encoded protein is CASSRQGTYEQYF.

The chain recombines TRBV6-5 with TRBJ2-1; 8 bases agree with TRBD1. Per germline, CDR1 MNHEY and CDR2 SVGAGI. The CDR3 sequence is 16 residues long. J gave up 7 bases and V 4 bases, and 12 bases lay outside the gene matches. As DNA, the CDR3 is TGTGCCAGCAGTTTAAGGACAGGGAGGCCGACAAATGAGCAGTTCTTC. Translation: CASSLRTGRPTNEQFF.

The V and J genes are TRBV15 and TRBJ1-2, with D possibly matching TRBD1 (5 bases). Germline lookup yields CDR1 LNHNV and CDR2 YYDKDF (reference sequence). This CDR3 is built from 16 residues. V lost 1 base to trimming and J lost 0 bases, with 12 bases between them. The CDR3 sequence: CATSRGGTATNYGYTF. For the CDR3, the DNA is TGTGCCACCAGCAGAGGGGGGACGGCGACTAACTATGGCTACACCTTC.

The chain is built from TRBV6-2 or TRBV6-3 and TRBJ2-1; 10 nucleotides agree with TRBD2. V shed 2 bases and J 5 bases; nucleotides not matched to a gene: 3. This CDR3 has 15 amino acids. Germline values: CDR1 MNHEY, CDR2 SVGEGT. CDR3 DNA sequence: TGTGCCAGCAGTTACGATGGGACTAGCGACAATGAGCAGTTCTTC. Its protein product is CASSYDGTSDNEQFF.

This chain links TRBV9 with TRBJ1-4; 8 nucleotides line up with TRBD1. CDR1 and CDR2 from the germline V gene are SGDLS and YYNGEE. The CDR3 sequence is 15 residues long. With 0 bases clipped from V and 8 bases from J, the junction kept 6 bases outside the gene matches. In DNA, the CDR3 is TGTGCCAGCAGCGTAGGTGGGACAGGCGAGGAAAAACTGTTTTTT. Protein product: CASSVGGTGEEKLFF. The complete variable domain, with remaining parts taken from reference TRBV9 and TRBJ1-4, reads DSGVTQTPKHLITATGQRVTLRCSPRSGDLSVYWYQQSLDQGLQFLIQYYNGEERAKGNILERFSAQQFPDLHSELNLSSLELGDSALYFCASSVGGTGEEKLFFGSGTQLSVL.

The chain has TRBV5-1 and TRBJ2-6; D is possibly TRBD2 (6 bases). The V end lost 0 bases, the J end lost 0 bases, and 7 bases lay between the germline ends. Germline V gene lookup returns CDR1 SGHRS and CDR2 YFSETQ. The CDR3 is 16 residues long. Here the CDR3 reads CASSLVGGSGANVLTF. CDR3 sequence (DNA): TGCGCCAGCAGCTTGGTGGGGGGCTCTGGGGCCAACGTCCTGACTTTC.